These T cell receptor beta chains were read from a single sample in a study of CD8+ T cells in alopecia areata. Some clones are missing from TCRdb's copy, which holds only in-frame ones; the method was immunoSEQ multiplex PCR. The sample has roughly 130,000 clones; approximately 53% are singletons. The sample in question was CD4+ T cells sorted from blood, obtained at week 0. These receptors all stem from a human donor with alopecia areata. Both conserved end residues are part of each CDR3. The D gene is left open where the match is weak. Part of the rows lack a size; the others show once, few, many or a class for expanded clones.

size	V	D	J	CDR3	DNA
few	TRBV7-2	TRBD2	TRBJ2-2	CASSLLGLAHGELFF	TGTGCCAGCAGCTTATTAGGACTAGCGCACGGGGAGCTGTTTTTT
many	TRBV4-1	TRBD2	TRBJ2-7	CASSRGGVLEQYF	TGCGCCAGCAGCCGCGGGGGGGTACTCGAGCAGTACTTC
-	TRBV6-6	TRBD1	TRBJ2-7	CASSYSTGTVYEQYF	TGTGCCAGCAGTTACTCCACCGGGACAGTCTACGAGCAGTACTTC
-	TRBV9	-	TRBJ2-3	CASSVGLRDSDTQYF	TGTGCCAGCAGCGTAGGTTTGAGGGATTCAGATACGCAGTATTTT
few	TRBV5-1	TRBD1	TRBJ2-7	CASSRDRSYEQYF	TGCGCCAGCAGCCGGGACAGATCCTACGAGCAGTACTTC
-	TRBV7-2	TRBD2	TRBJ2-1	CASSFLAGGPSEQFF	TGTGCCAGCAGCTTCTTAGCGGGAGGGCCTAGTGAGCAGTTCTTC
few	TRBV14	-	TRBJ2-1	CASSQDWPGTNEQFF	TGTGCCAGCAGCCAAGATTGGCCAGGTACGAATGAGCAGTTCTTC
-	TRBV5-6	-	TRBJ1-2	CASSLAQDYGYTF	TGTGCCAGCAGCTTGGCACAGGACTATGGCTACACCTTC
once	TRBV9	TRBD2	TRBJ2-3	CASSVGSGGAQGTDTQYF	TGTGCCAGCAGCGTAGGTAGCGGGGGGGCGCAAGGCACAGATACGCAGTATTTT
-	TRBV7-2	TRBD1	TRBJ1-2	CASSPYGQGASGYTF	TGTGCCAGCAGCCCTTACGGACAGGGGGCGAGTGGCTACACCTTC
-	TRBV7-3	-	TRBJ1-2	CASSLDAGAHSGYTF	TGTGCCAGCAGCCTAGATGCGGGGGCGCATAGCGGCTACACCTTC
-	TRBV18	TRBD1	TRBJ2-3	CASSPPSGQGADTQYF	TGTGCCAGCTCACCACCTTCGGGACAGGGGGCAGATACGCAGTATTTT
-	TRBV2	-	TRBJ1-1	CASSGGVTEAFF	TGTGCCAGCAGTGGAGGGGTCACTGAAGCTTTCTTT
few	TRBV7-2	-	TRBJ2-6	CASSIGTSRSGANVLTF	TGTGCCAGCAGCATCGGGACTTCCCGCTCTGGGGCCAACGTCCTGACTTTC
-	TRBV5-6	-	TRBJ1-1	CASSSPTRPNTEAFF	TGTGCCAGCAGCTCCCCGACAAGACCGAACACTGAAGCTTTCTTT
few	TRBV28	-	TRBJ2-3	CASSFAASTDTQYF	TGTGCCAGCAGTTTTGCCGCCAGCACAGATACGCAGTATTTT
few	TRBV29-1	-	TRBJ2-7	CSASLDEQYF	TGCAGCGCCTCCTTGGACGAGCAGTACTTC
-	TRBV19	-	TRBJ1-2	CASSILEGRKVGYTF	TGTGCCAGTAGTATCCTGGAGGGCCGCAAGGTTGGCTACACCTTC
-	TRBV29-1	-	TRBJ1-5	CSVLGTNSNQPQHF	TGCAGCGTCCTCGGGACAAATAGCAATCAGCCCCAGCATTTT
-	TRBV5-6	-	TRBJ1-2	CASSFKDRKNYGYTF	TGTGCCAGCAGCTTCAAAGACAGGAAGAACTATGGCTACACCTTC
few	TRBV29-1	TRBD1	TRBJ1-1	CSAAGQENTEAFF	TGCAGCGCCGCTGGACAGGAGAACACTGAAGCTTTCTTT
-	TRBV4-1	-	TRBJ2-3	CASSPAFLESTDTQYF	TGCGCCAGCAGCCCCGCCTTCCTTGAGAGCACAGATACGCAGTATTTT
few	TRBV29-1	TRBD1	TRBJ1-3	CSARGQGSSGNTIYF	TGCAGCGCCCGAGGACAGGGAAGCTCTGGAAACACCATATATTTT
few	TRBV6-6	-	TRBJ2-5	CASSLQRQETQYF	TGTGCCAGCAGTCTACAACGCCAAGAGACCCAGTACTTC
-	TRBV5-1	-	TRBJ2-3	CASSLASLGDASTDTQYF	TGCGCCAGCAGCTTGGCGAGCTTGGGGGACGCTAGCACAGATACGCAGTATTTT
-	TRBV5-1	-	TRBJ2-3	CASSLDGGNTDTQYF	TGCGCCAGCAGCTTGGATGGGGGGAACACAGATACGCAGTATTTT
-	TRBV11-3	-	TRBJ2-2	CASSLDRDGELFF	TGTGCCAGCAGCTTAGATCGAGACGGGGAGCTGTTTTTT
-	TRBV2	-	TRBJ1-1	CASVGEVGTEAFF	TGTGCCAGCGTAGGTGAAGTTGGCACTGAAGCTTTCTTT
few	TRBV7-2	TRBD1	TRBJ1-2	CASSFGTGGLGYTF	TGTGCCAGCAGCTTCGGGACAGGGGGCTTAGGCTACACCTTC
-	TRBV30	-	TRBJ2-7	CAWNDSPYEQYF	TGTGCCTGGAATGACAGTCCCTACGAGCAGTACTTC
-	TRBV6-5	TRBD1	TRBJ2-5	CASSLDRVKYF	TGTGCCAGCAGTTTGGACAGGGTGAAGTACTTC
-	TRBV2	-	TRBJ1-5	CASSEIGLPQHF	TGTGCCAGCAGTGAGATCGGGTTGCCCCAGCATTTT
-	TRBV19	-	TRBJ2-1	CASSIDRPPTTYNEQFF	TGTGCCAGTAGTATAGATCGGCCCCCTACGACCTACAATGAGCAGTTCTTC
-	TRBV30	-	TRBJ1-1	CAWSATPNTEAFF	TGTGCCTGGAGTGCGACACCGAACACTGAAGCTTTCTTT
-	TRBV5-1	TRBD1	TRBJ2-7	CASSSTGPSYEQYF	TGCGCCAGCAGCTCGACAGGGCCTTCGTACGAGCAGTACTTC
-	TRBV19	-	TRBJ1-2	CASSLRDGRRARGYTF	TGTGCCAGTAGTTTAAGAGACGGGAGGCGGGCGAGGGGCTACACCTTC
-	TRBV29-1	TRBD1	TRBJ1-5	CSVSWGSGQGWQPQHF	TGCAGCGTGTCCTGGGGTTCGGGACAGGGATGGCAGCCCCAGCATTTT
-	TRBV6-5	TRBD1	TRBJ1-2	CASSYLSDRGDYGYTF	TGTGCCAGCAGTTACTTATCGGACAGGGGAGACTATGGCTACACCTTC
-	TRBV23-1	-	TRBJ2-5	CASSRQNYQETQYF	TGCGCCAGCAGTCGGCAGAACTACCAAGAGACCCAGTACTTC
-	TRBV4-1	-	TRBJ1-1	CASSLTGNTEAFF	TGCGCCAGCAGCCTGACAGGGAACACTGAAGCTTTCTTT
-	TRBV5-1	TRBD1	TRBJ2-5	CASSSTGDGLETQYF	TGCGCCAGCAGCTCGACAGGGGACGGCTTAGAGACCCAGTACTTC
-	TRBV27	TRBD1	TRBJ2-3	CASSKPPTGTASTDTQYF	TGTGCCAGCAGCAAACCTCCCACCGGGACAGCTAGCACAGATACGCAGTATTTT
few	TRBV2	TRBD1	TRBJ2-2	CASRDRFPTGELFF	TGTGCCAGCAGGGACAGGTTCCCCACCGGGGAGCTGTTTTTT
-	TRBV19	TRBD1	TRBJ1-2	CASSIEATGEVDGYTF	TGTGCCAGTAGTATAGAGGCGACAGGGGAGGTTGATGGCTACACCTTC
few	TRBV4-3	-	TRBJ2-2	CASSQERGTGELFF	TGCGCCAGCAGCCAAGAAAGGGGCACCGGGGAGCTGTTTTTT
-	TRBV2	-	TRBJ1-4	CASMDNEKLFF	TGTGCCAGCATGGATAATGAAAAACTGTTTTTT
-	TRBV5-4	-	TRBJ1-2	CASSLVGEYGYTF	TGTGCCAGCAGCTTGGTCGGTGAATATGGCTACACCTTC
-	TRBV5-4	TRBD2	TRBJ2-2	CASSLGLAPGELFF	TGTGCCAGCAGCTTGGGACTAGCCCCCGGGGAGCTGTTTTTT
few	TRBV2	TRBD1	TRBJ2-1	CASSGQGAVNEQFF	TGTGCCAGCAGTGGACAGGGGGCAGTAAATGAGCAGTTCTTC
few	TRBV7-3	-	TRBJ2-6	CASSRDPLGANVLTF	TGTGCCAGCAGCCGGGACCCTCTTGGGGCCAACGTCCTGACTTTC
-	TRBV4-3	-	TRBJ2-3	CASSHTRATTDTQYF	TGCGCCAGCAGTCATACTCGGGCTACCACAGATACGCAGTATTTT
-	TRBV4-3	TRBD1	TRBJ1-2	CASSQVSRGANYGYTF	TGCGCCAGCAGCCAAGTGAGCAGGGGGGCTAACTATGGCTACACCTTC
-	TRBV27	-	TRBJ1-5	CASRPLYDQPQHF	TGTGCCAGCAGGCCCCTATACGATCAGCCCCAGCATTTT
-	TRBV30	-	TRBJ2-2	CAWSDTQTGELFF	TGTGCCTGGAGTGATACCCAGACCGGGGAGCTGTTTTTT